Presented here are 29 T cell receptor beta chains from one specimen sequenced in a study of T cell responses to AZD1222 COVID-19 vaccine. TCRdb's table, derived via immunoSEQ multiplex PCR, lists solely in-frame clones and lacks some. The sample records tens of thousands of clones, 92% being singletons. Sequenced material: peripheral blood, taken 28 days after the second AZD1222 dose. These receptors all stem from an adult who received the AZD1222 COVID-19 vaccine.

The chain uses TRBV10-3 and TRBJ2-5; the match to TRBD1 covers 7 bases. CDR3 length: 15 amino acids. Germline V lookup: CDR1 ENHRY, CDR2 SYGVKD. V gave up 3 bases and J gave up 4 bases; unmatched junction bases: 8. The CDR3 loop is CAISDPGQSRETQYF. In DNA, the CDR3 is TGTGCCATCAGTGACCCGGGACAGTCCCGAGAGACCCAGTACTTC.

The chain recombines TRBV19 with TRBJ1-1; 7 bases line up with TRBD1. The CDR3 extends over 15 amino acids. The junction had 7 bases not matched to a gene; V was cut back by 6 bases and J by 0 bases. Germline CDR1 reads LNHDA; CDR2 reads SQIVND (reference sequence). CDR3 nucleotide sequence: TGTGCCAGTAGGCCGGGACAGCGCATGAACACTGAAGCTTTCTTT. This codes for CASRPGQRMNTEAFF.

A remark on this clone: The same CDR3 is also encoded by other DNA sequences in this sample. The CDR3 reads CASSPGQGPSYEQYF. In DNA, the CDR3 is TGTGCCAGCTCACCCGGGCAGGGACCTTCCTACGAGCAGTACTTC. The chain combines TRBV18 with TRBJ2-7; perhaps D is TRBD1 or TRBD2 (5 bases each). V was pared by 3 bases and J by 1 base, with 13 bases between. Germline assignment: CDR1 KGHSH and CDR2 LQKENI. The CDR3 is 15 residues long.

V and J are TRBV19 and TRBJ1-5, with D tentatively TRBD1 (6 bases). This CDR3 spans 14 amino acids. V was trimmed by 3 bases and J by 3 bases, leaving 9 bases between them. CDR1 and CDR2 from the germline V gene are LNHDA and SQIVND (reference sequence). CDR3 sequence reads: CASSIGQNNQPQHF. The CDR3 nucleotides are TGTGCCAGTAGTATCGGACAGAACAATCAGCCCCAGCATTTT.

The chain couples TRBV7-2 to TRBJ1-1; no reliable D call. Between the trimmed V and J ends, which lost 0 bases and 1 base, there was a span of 9 bases. The CDR3 is 15 amino acids. The germline V gene has CDR1 SGHTA and CDR2 FQGNSA. Here the CDR3 reads CASSLARLTNTEAFF. CDR3 nucleotide sequence: TGTGCCAGCAGCTTAGCGCGCCTAACGAACACTGAAGCTTTCTTT. Combining the CDR3 with reference TRBV7-2 and TRBJ1-1 gives the whole variable domain GAGVSQSPSNKVTEKGKDVELRCDPISGHTALYWYRQSLGQGLEFLIYFQGNSAPDKSGLPSDRFSAERTGGSVSTLTIQRTQQEDSAVYLCASSLARLTNTEAFFGQGTRLTVV.

This chain uses TRBV19 with TRBJ1-3, with a tentative D call TRBD1 (6 bases). V was pared by 9 bases and J by 0 bases, with 12 bases between. Per the germline V gene, CDR1 is LNHDA and CDR2 is SQIVND (reference sequence). The CDR3 extends over 14 amino acids. In DNA form, the CDR3 reads TGTGCCAGCACGGGACACTACTCTGGAAACACCATATATTTT. Encoded protein: CASTGHYSGNTIYF.

The DNA for the CDR3 is TGTGCCAGCAGCCGGACAGGGGCCACGGAGCCCCAGCATTTT. Protein sequence: CASSRTGATEPQHF. V is TRBV9 and J is TRBJ1-5, with TRBD1 identical over 9 bases. The CDR3 runs 14 residues. Trimming cost V 4 bases and J 8 bases; bases outside gene matches: 7. Looked up from germline, CDR1 is SGDLS and CDR2 is YYNGEE.

Regarding this clone: This sample includes further DNA sequences coding for the same CDR3. The V and J genes are TRBV14 and TRBJ2-4; D is possibly TRBD1 (5 bases). Germline loops: CDR1 SGHDN, CDR2 FVKESK. The CDR3 loop spans 16 amino acids. V was pared by 0 bases and J by 4 bases, with 13 bases between. Here the CDR3 reads CASSQEVGGAKNIQYF. CDR3 nucleotides: TGTGCCAGCAGCCAAGAAGTTGGTGGGGCAAAAAACATTCAGTACTTC. Supplemented by reference TRBV14 and TRBJ2-4, the full variable domain reads EAGVTQFPSHSVIEKGQTVTLRCDPISGHDNLYWYRRVMGKEIKFLLHFVKESKQDESGMPNNRFLAERTGGTYSTLKVQPAELEDSGVYFCASSQEVGGAKNIQYFGAGTRLSVL.

The chain joins TRBV7-8 to TRBJ1-6, with D possibly TRBD1 on 5 matching bases. The CDR3 runs 13 residues. Trimming took 5 bases from V and 8 from J, leaving 10 bases between them. Per the germline V gene, CDR1 is SGHVS and CDR2 is FQNEAQ. The CDR3 protein is CASSPFRDSPLHF. In DNA form, the CDR3 reads TGTGCCAGCAGCCCATTCAGGGATTCACCCCTCCACTTT.

The V gene is TRBV19, the J gene TRBJ1-5, with 9 bases that match TRBD1. CDR1 LNHDA and CDR2 SQIVND come from the germline V gene (reference sequence). Trimming took 5 bases from V and 1 from J; bases not matched to a gene: 0. The CDR3 covers 14 residues. CDR3 loop: CASSDRGSNQPQHF. CDR3 nucleotide sequence: TGTGCCAGTAGTGACAGGGGGAGCAATCAGCCCCAGCATTTT.

The gene calls are TRBV7-2 and TRBJ2-7, with TRBD1 matching over 11 bases. The CDR3 spans 17 residues. Germline CDR1 reads SGHTA; CDR2 reads FQGNSA. The V segment lost 5 bases and the J segment 4 bases; nucleotides outside the gene matches: 13. The CDR3 protein is CASSPQDRDRGYYEQYF. The CDR3 DNA reads as TGTGCCAGCAGCCCCCAGGACCGGGACAGGGGGTATTACGAGCAGTACTTC.

This clone appeared once. The CDR3 coding sequence is TGTGCCACCAGGGGGACAGGGATTAGGGACTCTGGAAACACCATATATTTT. Amino acid sequence: CATRGTGIRDSGNTIYF. The rearrangement uses TRBV28 and TRBJ1-3; 9 bases fit TRBD1. The CDR3 covers 17 residues. Germline trimming cut 10 bases from V and 0 bases from J; bases unmatched to any gene: 13. Germline V CDR1 and CDR2: MDHEN, SYDVKM.

J is TRBJ2-5 and V is TRBV4-2, with D possibly matching TRBD2 (7 bases). V lost 7 bases and J lost 5, with 14 bases in between. In germline, CDR1 is LGHNA, CDR2 YNFKEQ. This CDR3 contains 13 residues. This CDR3 reads CASKGGGKETQYF. The DNA of the CDR3 is TGTGCCAGCAAAGGGGGGGGGAAGGAGACCCAGTACTTC.

This sequence joins TRBV12-5 and TRBJ2-2; 13 bases match TRBD2. Germline V gene lookup returns CDR1 LGHNT and CDR2 FRNRAP. CDR3 length equals 18 residues. Trimming removed 1 base from V and 2 bases from J; junction bases left unmatched: 4. DNA for the CDR3: TGTGCTAGTGGTTTGGGGGGGACTAGCGGGGTAAACACCGGGGAGCTGTTTTTT. Amino acid sequence: CASGLGGTSGVNTGELFF.

This chain connects TRBV4-2 to TRBJ2-3; TRBD1 agrees at 11 bases. Germline assignment: CDR1 LGHNA and CDR2 YNFKEQ. V was clipped by 2 bases and J by 1 base; unmatched bases: 5. The CDR3 has 17 amino acids. This CDR3 is CASSQKRTGGGTDTQYF. As DNA, the CDR3 is TGTGCCAGCAGCCAAAAAAGGACAGGGGGCGGCACAGATACGCAGTATTTT.

The V gene is TRBV18, the J gene TRBJ1-1; the D gene is possibly TRBD1 (6 bases). The CDR3 extends over 15 amino acids. V was trimmed by 3 bases and J by 6 bases, leaving 17 bases between them. Germline V gene sequence: CDR1 KGHSH, CDR2 LQKENI. The chain's CDR3 is CASSPKSGAFSEAFF. Here the CDR3 DNA reads TGTGCCAGCTCACCCAAATCAGGGGCATTTTCTGAAGCTTTCTTT. The whole variable domain, filled in from reference TRBV18 and TRBJ1-1, reads NAGVMQNPRHLVRRRGQEARLRCSPMKGHSHVYWYRQLPEEGLKFMVYLQKENIIDESGMPKERFSAEFPKEGPSILRIQQVVRGDSAAYFCASSPKSGAFSEAFFGQGTRLTVV.

This rearrangement joins TRBV9 to TRBJ1-6, with 9 bases lining up with TRBD1. Losses at the gene ends were 5 bases for V and 8 bases for J; bases not matched to a gene: 2. Germline CDR1 is SGDLS and CDR2 is YYNGEE. This CDR3 has 13 residues. CDR3 protein: CASSDRGDSPLHF. DNA of the CDR3: TGTGCCAGCAGTGACAGGGGGGATTCACCCCTCCACTTT.

The chain couples TRBV4-2 to TRBJ1-4; unclear D gene. Trimming stripped 0 bases from V and 0 bases from J, with 11 bases between. Looked up from germline, CDR1 is LGHNA and CDR2 is YNFKEQ. The CDR3 extends over 17 amino acids. The chain's CDR3 is CASSQDGSLATNEKLFF. The DNA for the CDR3 is TGTGCCAGCAGCCAAGATGGCAGCTTGGCAACTAATGAAAAACTGTTTTTT.

The rearrangement uses TRBV5-1 and TRBJ1-1; D is unclear. The length of the CDR3 is 15 residues. CDR1 is SGHRS, CDR2 YFSETQ, per germline. Trimming removed 0 bases from V and 1 base from J, with 10 bases in between. CDR3 in DNA: TGCGCCAGCAGCTTGGCCCCTTCGGCGAACACTGAAGCTTTCTTT. Translated, it gives CASSLAPSANTEAFF.

The rearrangement joins TRBV10-1 to TRBJ2-7; 10 bases are shared with TRBD1. V trimming: 5 bases; J trimming: 6 bases; junction bases outside the gene matches: 4. The CDR3 runs to 13 residues. From germline, CDR1 is WNHNN and CDR2 SYGVQD (reference sequence). DNA for the CDR3: TGCGCCAGCAGTCCCGGGACAGGGGCCGAGCAGTACTTC. Its translation is CASSPGTGAEQYF.

The V gene is TRBV5-5, the J gene TRBJ2-3, with 9 bases that match TRBD1. V shed 1 base, J shed 7 bases, and the junction held 7 bases outside the gene matches. From germline, CDR1 is SGHKS and CDR2 YYEKEE (reference sequence). The CDR3 has 15 residues. DNA of the CDR3: TGTGCCAGCAGCTTGCCGGACAGGGGACTAAATACGCAGTATTTT. Protein product: CASSLPDRGLNTQYF. Complete variable domain (other parts from reference TRBV5-5 and TRBJ2-3): DAGVTQSPTHLIKTRGQQVTLRCSPISGHKSVSWYQQVLGQGPQFIFQYYEKEERGRGNFPDRFSARQFPNYSSELNVNALLLGDSALYLCASSLPDRGLNTQYFGPGTRLTVL.

The chain recombines TRBV6-5 with TRBJ2-7; no firm D call. CDR1 is MNHEY and CDR2 is SVGAGI in the germline V gene. The CDR3 consists of 13 residues. Trimming shortened V by 7 bases and J by 4 bases, and 14 bases separated the two germline ends. CDR3 residues: CASNPTSGYEQYF. The CDR3 bases are TGTGCCAGCAACCCGACCTCCGGGTACGAGCAGTACTTC.

The V call is TRBV19, the J call TRBJ2-1; D is unresolved. V was cut by 2 bases and J by 0 bases, with 11 bases left in between. There are 16 residues in the CDR3. The germline CDR1 and CDR2 sequences are LNHDA and SQIVND (reference sequence). The CDR3 DNA reads as TGTGCCAGTAGTATACTATCCGGAAGCTCCTACAATGAGCAGTTCTTC. Translation: CASSILSGSSYNEQFF.

The rearrangement links TRBV7-2 to TRBJ2-7; tentative D call: TRBD2 (6 bases). CDR1 SGHTA and CDR2 FQGNSA come from the germline V gene. The length of the CDR3 is 17 residues. The V end lost 1 base, the J end lost 0 bases, and 16 bases lay between the germline ends. In DNA, the CDR3 is TGTGCCAGCAGCTTAGTCGGCGGGACCTCGAGCTCCTACGAGCAGTACTTC. Protein product: CASSLVGGTSSSYEQYF.

In this sample, this clone turned up a few times. This rearrangement joins TRBV6-5 to TRBJ2-2, with D possibly matching TRBD1 (5 bases). Germline values: CDR1 MNHEY, CDR2 SVGAGI. Trimming shortened V by 0 bases and J by 6 bases, and 11 bases separated the two germline ends. The CDR3 spans 15 residues. The CDR3 DNA reads TGTGCCAGCAGTTACTCGATATCAGGGTCCGGGGAGCTGTTTTTT. It translates to CASSYSISGSGELFF.

The V gene is TRBV6-2 or TRBV6-3, the J gene TRBJ2-3; no firm D call. This CDR3 is 12 amino acids long. The V end was cut by 4 bases, the J end by 0 bases, with 2 bases between. The germline CDR1 and CDR2 sequences are MNHEY and SVGEGT. CDR3 in amino acids: CASSSSTDTQYF. As DNA, the CDR3 is TGTGCCAGCAGTTCTAGCACAGATACGCAGTATTTT.

The table lists this clone with a count of one. The J gene is TRBJ2-1, the V gene TRBV5-6; perhaps TRBD1 as D (5 bases). Germline CDR1 SGHDT, CDR2 YYEEEE. V was shortened by 2 bases and J by 8 bases, with 11 bases between the two germline ends. The CDR3 is 13 amino acids. The chain's CDR3 is CASSFRARDEQFF. CDR3 bases: TGTGCCAGCAGCTTCAGGGCCCGCGATGAGCAGTTCTTC.

The chain combines TRBV19 with TRBJ1-5; D gene uncertain. The CDR3 loop spans 14 amino acids. Trimming removed 2 bases from V and 7 bases from J, with 12 bases in between. From germline, CDR1 is LNHDA and CDR2 SQIVND (reference sequence). The chain's CDR3 is CASSINFGGQPQHF. CDR3 nucleotides: TGTGCCAGTAGTATAAATTTTGGAGGACAGCCCCAGCATTTT.

CDR3 protein: CASSQDSRTGNTIYF. In nucleotides, the CDR3 is TGTGCCAGCAGCCAAGATTCGAGGACGGGGAACACCATATATTTT. The rearrangement joins TRBV4-2 to TRBJ1-3; the D is unclear. Trimming removed 0 bases from V and 7 bases from J, with 13 bases in between. Per germline, CDR1 LGHNA and CDR2 YNFKEQ. The CDR3 length is 15 residues.